Listed below are T cell receptor beta chains from one sample, sequenced in a study of beta chain features in type 1 diabetes. Clones were read by immunoSEQ multiplex PCR, and TCRdb kept only the in-frame ones, dropping some. This table holds some 220,000 clones, approximately 11% found once. The sample consisted of central memory CD4+ T cells from blood. The receptor source for this set is a man between 18 and 29 years old in good health. Each CDR3 is given with its conserved first and last residue. Each record gives: clone size, J gene, D gene, V gene, CDR3 protein, CDR3 DNA. D genes are given only for firm matches. Clone size is stated in some rows and not others, as once, few, many or a class when expanded.

abundance: NA; j_gene: TRBJ2-7; d_gene: TRBD1; v_gene: TRBV29-1; CDR3aa: CSAGTGGDEQYF; CDR3nt: TGCAGCGCAGGGACAGGGGGCGACGAGCAGTACTTC
abundance: few; j_gene: TRBJ2-3; d_gene: TRBD2; v_gene: TRBV2; CDR3aa: CASSVLAGGRDTQYF; CDR3nt: TGTGCCAGCAGTGTACTAGCGGGAGGAAGAGATACGCAGTATTTT
abundance: NA; j_gene: TRBJ2-7; d_gene: NA; v_gene: TRBV5-1; CDR3aa: CASSFAPARSSYEQYF; CDR3nt: TGCGCCAGCAGCTTCGCTCCGGCACGGTCCTCCTACGAGCAGTACTTC
abundance: many; j_gene: TRBJ2-7; d_gene: NA; v_gene: TRBV4-3; CDR3aa: CASSQDSRWVAEQYF; CDR3nt: TGCGCCAGCAGCCAAGATTCAAGGTGGGTTGCCGAGCAGTACTTC
abundance: many; j_gene: TRBJ2-7; d_gene: TRBD2; v_gene: TRBV7-2; CDR3aa: CASSFSGGVYEQYF; CDR3nt: TGTGCCAGCAGCTTTAGCGGGGGTGTATACGAGCAGTACTTC
abundance: few; j_gene: TRBJ1-2; d_gene: NA; v_gene: TRBV25-1; CDR3aa: CASSVSANYGYTF; CDR3nt: TGTGCCAGCAGCGTGTCAGCTAACTATGGCTACACCTTC
abundance: few; j_gene: TRBJ2-7; d_gene: NA; v_gene: TRBV5-1; CDR3aa: CASSLSQSYEQYF; CDR3nt: TGCGCCAGCAGCTTGAGCCAGTCCTACGAGCAGTACTTC
abundance: few; j_gene: TRBJ2-5; d_gene: TRBD2; v_gene: TRBV10-1; CDR3aa: CASSPTTSGEETQYF; CDR3nt: TGCGCCAGCAGTCCTACGACTAGCGGAGAAGAGACCCAGTACTTC
abundance: NA; j_gene: TRBJ2-7; d_gene: TRBD2; v_gene: TRBV2; CDR3aa: CASSVSSGPYEQYF; CDR3nt: TGTGCCAGCAGTGTCTCTAGCGGCCCCTACGAGCAGTACTTC
abundance: few; j_gene: TRBJ2-1; d_gene: NA; v_gene: TRBV15; CDR3aa: CATSRDVGVREQFF; CDR3nt: TGTGCCACCAGCAGAGATGTGGGGGTACGGGAGCAGTTCTTC
abundance: NA; j_gene: TRBJ1-2; d_gene: NA; v_gene: TRBV6-5; CDR3aa: CASRDMDGNYGYTF; CDR3nt: TGTGCCAGCCGAGATATGGACGGAAACTATGGCTACACCTTC
abundance: NA; j_gene: TRBJ1-2; d_gene: NA; v_gene: TRBV30; CDR3aa: CAGAGRGGYTF; CDR3nt: TGTGCCGGGGCTGGAAGGGGCGGCTACACCTTC
abundance: few; j_gene: TRBJ2-5; d_gene: TRBD1; v_gene: TRBV7-8; CDR3aa: CATELGQYQETQYF; CDR3nt: TGTGCCACCGAGTTGGGACAGTATCAAGAGACCCAGTACTTC
abundance: NA; j_gene: TRBJ2-5; d_gene: TRBD1; v_gene: TRBV6-5; CDR3aa: CASRRDRETQYF; CDR3nt: TGTGCCAGCAGGAGGGACAGAGAGACCCAGTACTTC
abundance: NA; j_gene: TRBJ2-6; d_gene: NA; v_gene: TRBV7-9; CDR3aa: CASSLNTGISGANVLTF; CDR3nt: TGTGCCAGCAGTCTTAATACAGGGATCTCTGGGGCCAACGTCCTGACTTTC
abundance: NA; j_gene: TRBJ2-2; d_gene: NA; v_gene: TRBV11-1; CDR3aa: CASSLGGQTGELFF; CDR3nt: TGTGCCAGCAGCTTAGGAGGTCAAACCGGGGAGCTGTTTTTT
abundance: few; j_gene: TRBJ1-2; d_gene: NA; v_gene: TRBV27; CDR3aa: CASSLRGFGGINYGYTF; CDR3nt: TGTGCCAGCAGTTTAAGGGGTTTTGGTGGGATTAACTATGGCTACACCTTC
abundance: few; j_gene: TRBJ2-2; d_gene: NA; v_gene: TRBV29-1; CDR3aa: CSVDRNTGELFF; CDR3nt: TGCAGCGTTGACAGGAACACCGGGGAGCTGTTTTTT
abundance: few; j_gene: TRBJ2-1; d_gene: NA; v_gene: TRBV19; CDR3aa: CASSIGGARGGEQFF; CDR3nt: TGTGCCAGTAGTATCGGCGGGGCGAGGGGAGGTGAGCAGTTCTTC